What follows is one T cell receptor beta chain and its context. J lost 7 bases, V lost 0 bases, and 3 bases had no gene match. Germline-derived CDR1 and CDR2 are SGHVS and FNYEAQ. The CDR3 totals 15 residues. The sample originates from a study of blood T cell repertoires in COVID-19. Across the whole study: Italy, Spain and the United States were the sources of the convalescent and acute COVID-19 samples. PBMCs, B-cell-depleted T cells, or T cells provided the cDNA or gDNA that made up the material.

Original processing methods: Researchers report that nucleated cell counts were estimated from reference gene primer amplification. Profiling relied on immunoSEQ multiplex PCR, and the TCRdb table lists in-frame clones only, not all of them. V, J and clone size are those of that table, while D and trimming were read from the DNA. The sample holds approximately 230,000 clones; under 90% are singletons and the top ten take 20%. This rearrangement joins TRBV7-6 to TRBJ1-6, with 7 bases identical to TRBD1. The clonotype originates from a young man with active or convalescent COVID-19. The sample was peripheral blood. The CDR3 DNA is TGTGCCAGCAGCTTAGCGGTACAGGGGAATTCACCCCTCCACTTT. As protein: CASSLAVQGNSPLHF.